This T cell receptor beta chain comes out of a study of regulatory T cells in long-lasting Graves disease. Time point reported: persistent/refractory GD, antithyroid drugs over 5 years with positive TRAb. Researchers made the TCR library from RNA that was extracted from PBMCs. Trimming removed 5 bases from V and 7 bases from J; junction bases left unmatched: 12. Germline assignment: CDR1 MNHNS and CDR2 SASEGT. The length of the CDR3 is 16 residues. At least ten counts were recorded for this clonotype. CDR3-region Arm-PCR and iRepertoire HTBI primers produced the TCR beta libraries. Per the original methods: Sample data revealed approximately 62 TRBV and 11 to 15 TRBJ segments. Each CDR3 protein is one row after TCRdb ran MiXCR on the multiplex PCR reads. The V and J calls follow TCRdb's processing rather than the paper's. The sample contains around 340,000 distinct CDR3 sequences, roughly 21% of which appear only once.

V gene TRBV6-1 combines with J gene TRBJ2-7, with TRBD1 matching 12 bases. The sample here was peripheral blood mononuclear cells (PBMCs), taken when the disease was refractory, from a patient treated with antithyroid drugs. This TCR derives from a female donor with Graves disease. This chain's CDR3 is CASSPGRDRGRWEQYF. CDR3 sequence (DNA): TGTGCCAGCAGTCCTGGGCGGGACAGGGGGCGCTGGGAGCAGTACTTC.